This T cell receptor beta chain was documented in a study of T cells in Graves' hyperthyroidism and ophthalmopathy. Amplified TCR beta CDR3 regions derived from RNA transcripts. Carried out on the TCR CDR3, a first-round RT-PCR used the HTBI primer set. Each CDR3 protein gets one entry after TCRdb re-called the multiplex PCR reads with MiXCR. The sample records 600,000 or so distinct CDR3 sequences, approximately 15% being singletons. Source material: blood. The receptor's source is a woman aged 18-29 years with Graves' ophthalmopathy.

The DNA for the CDR3 is TGTGCCAGCAGCCCGGACAGTGTCAGTCAGCCCCAGCATTTT. Translating it yields CASSPDSVSQPQHF. The gene calls are TRBV6-9 and TRBJ1-5; D possibly corresponds to TRBD1 (6 bases). CDR3 length: 14 amino acids. CDR1 is MNHGY and CDR2 is SVAAGI in the germline V gene. The V end lost 6 bases, the J end lost 6 bases, and 15 bases lay between the germline ends.